The TCR beta chain under discussion was sequenced for a study of CD8 T cells in Susac syndrome. V dropped 6 bases and J dropped 4 bases, with 6 bases sitting between them. This CDR3 is 10 amino acids long. CDR1 and CDR2 (germline): SQVTM, ANQGSEA. Reverse transcription of 0.5 to 1 ug RNA was performed with random hexamers. MiXCR, run by TCRdb on the immunoSEQ multiplex PCR reads, gives a single entry per CDR3 protein. The sample lists under 200,000 distinct CDR3 sequences, 90% to 95% occurring once. The rearrangement links TRBV29-1 to TRBJ1-2; D possibly corresponds to TRBD1 (5 bases). The clonotype comes from a human donor with multiple sclerosis. The sequencing input was CD8+ T cells from PBMCs. CDR3 region: CSVDSYGYTF. The CDR3 nucleotides read TGCAGCGTAGACAGCTATGGCTACACCTTC.